This TCR beta chain was captured by sequencing in a study of T cells expressing NK-cell markers (dated by TCRdb to about 2020). Notes on the research overall: Three sorted T-cell subsets (CD3+CD56+NKG2C+, CD3+CD56+NKG2C- and CD3+CD56-NKG2C+) from under 10 donors had their TCR beta-chain repertoires profiled. Seven of the eight sequenced donors were HCMV-seropositive and one was HCMV-seronegative. Sequencing of the libraries produced 2 x 150 bp reads on Illumina HiSeq 2000/2500, MiSeq or NextSeq. Randomly selected healthy volunteers, three men and five women, were used as the eight sequenced donors.

The study at large found these results: In 6 or 7 donors, the dominant CD3+CD56+NKG2C+ clonotypes ranked among the top 10 CD8+ clonotypes, making up roughly 1.0-7.0% of CD8+ T cells. It remained unclear whether the expanded NKG2C-expressing T cell clones were specific for HCMV antigens. Those dominant clonotypes were again the most abundant among CD3+CD56-NKG2C+ cells in a handful of donors, at about 28.3-65%.

The instrument given in TCRdb is Illumina HiSeq 2000. TCR beta cDNA libraries were prepared using 5'RACE template switching, which introduced a universal primer site and unique molecular identifiers. Synthesis of cDNA was primed from the TCR beta constant segment and was followed by two consecutive PCR amplification steps. Regarding the original processing steps: MIGEC was used to demultiplex reads and group the reads by UMI, and MiTCR was used to assemble and quantify clonotypes. To exclude erroneous sequences, any TCR cDNA sequence not supported by at least two reads was discarded. The tcR package was used for downstream repertoire analysis, and clonotypes were matched across fractions by CDR3 nucleotide sequence plus V segment. VDJmatch was used to annotate antigen specificity against VDJdb, with one amino acid substitution allowed in CDR3. With the reads reprocessed by TCRdb, a single entry stands for each CDR3 protein sequence and no DNA is reported. The V and J calls, along with clone size, are taken from TCRdb and not from the paper's own processing. The data table for this sample lists 250,000 to 300,000 distinct CDR3 sequences. The top ten clonotypes cover roughly 4.2% of the sample.

HCMV serostatus was determined by detecting HCMV-specific IgG in serum with a commercial ELISA kit. Peripheral blood mononuclear cells were isolated from blood by Ficoll density gradient centrifugation. On this clonotype: Its antigen remains undetermined.

The receptor was derived from a woman aged 18 to 75 in good health. The specimen was blood T cells: a sorted CD56 or NKG2C T cell subset, CD4+ or CD8+ T cells, or bulk PBMC T cells (not recorded which).

The CDR3 loop reads CASTLSGQGIDGYTF. In this chain, TRBV6-5 is recombined with TRBJ1-2; TCRdb's D call, TRBD1, is unchecked because there is no DNA. The CDR3 contains 15 residues, cysteine and phenylalanine counted. No DNA sequence is on record. Reading the germline V gene gives CDR1 MNHEY and CDR2 SVGAGI.